These 30 T cell receptor beta chains share one sample of origin, sequenced in a study of blood T cell repertoires in COVID-19. Measured with immunoSEQ multiplex PCR; TCRdb has only the in-frame clones, and not every one. The sample yields 200,000 to 250,000 clones, about 80% seen once. The sample comprised peripheral blood. Source of these receptors: a woman aged 25 to 39 who had recovered from COVID-19.

The V call is TRBV25-1, the J call TRBJ2-1; 9 nucleotides agree with TRBD1. The CDR3 has 16 residues. The J segment lost 10 bases and the V segment lost 2 bases, leaving 12 bases of the junction unmatched. The germline gives CDR1 MGHDK, CDR2 SYGVNS. The CDR3 spells CASSEGDRETTDEQFF. CDR3 in DNA: TGTGCCAGCAGTGAAGGGGACAGGGAGACTACCGACGAGCAGTTCTTC. Looking up the rest from reference TRBV25-1 and TRBJ2-1 gives the full variable domain: EADIYQTPRYLVIGTGKKITLECSQTMGHDKMYWYQQDPGMELHLIHYSYGVNSTEKGDLSSESTVSRIRTEHFPLTLESARPSHTSQYLCASSEGDRETTDEQFFGPGTRLTVL.

V usage is TRBV4-1 and J usage is TRBJ2-7; 11 nucleotides agree with TRBD1. Germline CDR1 MGHRA, CDR2 YSYEKL. The CDR3 covers 15 residues. V lost 4 bases and J lost 6; bases outside the gene matches: 8. The CDR3 reads CASSLGQGAISEQYF. CDR3 nucleotide sequence: TGCGCCAGCAGCCTAGGACAGGGGGCGATCTCCGAGCAGTACTTC.

The chain carries TRBV27 and TRBJ2-1; D is unclear. V lost 5 bases and J 0 bases, leaving 11 bases between the germline ends. Germline V gene lookup returns CDR1 MNHEY and CDR2 SMNVEV (reference sequence). This CDR3 comprises 15 residues. The CDR3 sequence is CASSTYWSSYNEQFF. In DNA, the CDR3 is TGTGCCAGCAGTACCTACTGGAGCTCCTACAATGAGCAGTTCTTC.

The chain has TRBV2 and TRBJ1-2; a possible D gene is TRBD1 (5 bases). The CDR3 length is 11 residues. V lost 10 bases, J lost 6 bases, and 12 bases lay in between. Per the germline V gene, CDR1 is SNHLY and CDR2 is FYNNEI. The CDR3 protein is CATQSGNGYTF. The CDR3 DNA reads TGTGCCACCCAGTCAGGGAATGGCTACACCTTC.

The rearrangement links TRBV6-6 to TRBJ1-1; the D gene is possibly TRBD1 (6 bases). The CDR3 runs to 12 residues. V dropped 9 bases and J dropped 9 bases, with 17 bases sitting between them. Germline assignment: CDR1 MNHNY and CDR2 SVGAGI (reference sequence). For the CDR3, the DNA is TGTGCCAGTGGATCCTCAGACAGGAAAGCTTTCTTT. Translation gives CASGSSDRKAFF.

DNA for the CDR3: TGTGCCTGGACAGGGGGCTCCTACAATGAGCAGTTCTTC. Translation: CAWTGGSYNEQFF. The V gene is TRBV30, the J gene TRBJ2-1; TRBD1 agrees at 7 bases. Per the germline V gene, CDR1 is GTSNPN and CDR2 is SVGIG (reference sequence). Trimming cost V 4 bases and J 0 bases; bases outside gene matches: 0. The CDR3 contains 13 residues.

The gene calls are TRBV18 and TRBJ2-1; no definite D call. Trimming removed 2 bases at V and 4 bases at J, with 18 bases between. This CDR3 is 17 amino acids long. Germline CDR1 is KGHSH and CDR2 is LQKENI. The CDR3 reads CASSPFISRQTYNEQFF. The DNA of the CDR3 is TGTGCCAGCTCACCATTTATATCGAGACAAACTTACAATGAGCAGTTCTTC.

The chain combines TRBV4-1 with TRBJ2-2; 7 nucleotides align to TRBD2. Germline trimming cut 3 bases from V and 3 bases from J; bases unmatched to any gene: 7. CDR1 is MGHRA and CDR2 is YSYEKL in the germline V gene. The CDR3 covers 16 residues. CDR3 sequence: CASSHPSGGYTGELFF. The CDR3 DNA sequence: TGCGCCAGCAGCCACCCTAGCGGAGGGTACACCGGGGAGCTGTTTTTT.

The rearrangement joins TRBV7-9 to TRBJ1-5; possible D gene TRBD1, 5 bases. Per germline, CDR1 SEHNR and CDR2 FQNEAQ (reference sequence). Trimming took off 1 base at V and 2 bases at J, with 15 bases between the two ends. The CDR3 has 17 residues. CDR3 bases: TGTGCCAGCAGCTTAGGAAGGGACTTGTCCGGCAATCAGCCCCAGCATTTT. It is translated as CASSLGRDLSGNQPQHF.

The chain combines TRBV19 with TRBJ2-3; tentatively, D is TRBD2 (7 bases). The CDR3 is made up of 13 amino acids. V dropped 10 bases and J dropped 5 bases, with 16 bases sitting between them. The germline V gene has CDR1 LNHDA and CDR2 SQIVND (reference sequence). The CDR3 is CATRGLAEDTQYF. CDR3 sequence (DNA): TGTGCCACCCGGGGGCTAGCGGAAGATACGCAGTATTTT.

The genes are TRBV28 and TRBJ1-2; 9 bases align to TRBD1. The germline CDR1 and CDR2 sequences are MDHEN and SYDVKM. V lost 6 bases to trimming and J lost 4 bases; unmatched junction nucleotides: 6. The CDR3 has 14 amino acids. CDR3 amino acids: CASSSGQGAYGYTF. In DNA, the CDR3 is TGTGCCAGCAGCTCGGGACAGGGAGCCTATGGCTACACCTTC.

The chain combines TRBV6-1 with TRBJ2-1; the D gene is possibly TRBD1 (5 bases). This CDR3 is built from 14 residues. V was shortened by 3 bases and J by 4 bases, with 10 bases between the two germline ends. CDR1 is MNHNS, CDR2 SASEGT, per germline. The CDR3: CASSERRAYNEQFF. CDR3 sequence (DNA): TGTGCCAGCAGTGAGCGCAGGGCATACAATGAGCAGTTCTTC.

The chain uses TRBV12-5 and TRBJ2-1; D may be TRBD2 (6 bases). The CDR3 totals 16 residues. The ends were cut back, 3 bases at V and 4 bases at J, with 16 bases in the middle. Germline V lookup: CDR1 LGHNT, CDR2 FRNRAP. This CDR3 reads CASGLGGSSVYNEQFF. Here the CDR3 DNA reads TGTGCTAGTGGTTTAGGAGGGTCTAGCGTTTACAATGAGCAGTTCTTC.

The chain carries TRBV18 and TRBJ1-1; D ambiguous. Germline CDR1 is KGHSH and CDR2 is LQKENI. V dropped 2 bases and J dropped 0 bases, with 4 bases sitting between them. This CDR3 region has 13 residues. The CDR3: CASSPAMNTEAFF. The CDR3 nucleotides are TGTGCCAGCTCACCAGCTATGAACACTGAAGCTTTCTTT.

The chain has TRBV3-1 (or the pseudogene TRBV3-2) and TRBJ1-6, with D perhaps matching TRBD1 (5 bases). Trimming shortened V by 5 bases and J by 7 bases, and 12 bases separated the two germline ends. Per germline, CDR1 LGHDT and CDR2 YNNKEL (reference sequence). The CDR3 is made up of 14 amino acids. The CDR3 nucleotides read TGTGCCAGCAGCACCGCGACAGAAAATTCACCCCTCCACTTT. It specifies CASSTATENSPLHF.

The genes are TRBV29-1 and TRBJ1-2, with 9 bases fitting TRBD1. V shed 4 bases and J 10 bases; nucleotides not matched to a gene: 4. CDR3 length: 11 amino acids. Per germline, CDR1 SQVTM and CDR2 ANQGSEA. CDR3 nucleotides: TGCAGCGTTGGACAGGGGGGTGACTACACCTTC. Residues: CSVGQGGDYTF.

This clone has a single count. The chain couples TRBV24-1 to TRBJ2-5, with TRBD1 matching 9 bases. Germline V gene sequence: CDR1 KGHDR, CDR2 SFDVKD. CDR3 length equals 18 residues. J gave up 1 base and V 0 bases, and 8 bases lay outside the gene matches. The CDR3 loop reads CATSDLKKTGGSQETQYF. The CDR3 DNA is TGTGCCACCAGTGATTTGAAAAAGACAGGGGGGTCCCAAGAGACCCAGTACTTC.

In this sample, this clone turned up once. The chain has TRBV5-1 and TRBJ1-5; D is ambiguous. Germline V gene sequence: CDR1 SGHRS, CDR2 YFSETQ. This CDR3 spans 16 amino acids. V shed 0 bases and J shed 0 bases, with 10 bases lying between them. The CDR3 spells CASSLGSGYSNQPQHF. The CDR3 DNA reads TGCGCCAGCAGCTTGGGGTCGGGTTATAGCAATCAGCCCCAGCATTTT.

The genes are TRBV15 and TRBJ2-3; TRBD2 matches 8 bases. V was pared by 5 bases and J by 3 bases, with 10 bases of the junction left unmatched. CDR1 is LNHNV and CDR2 is YYDKDF in the germline V gene (reference sequence). The CDR3 is 16 amino acids. The CDR3 region has the DNA TGTGCCACCAGCCTCTTAGCGGGACCGGGGACAGATACGCAGTATTTT. Amino acid sequence: CATSLLAGPGTDTQYF.

This clone has more than one count but fewer than ten. Other nucleotide sequences from this sample produce the same CDR3. The V gene is TRBV5-4, the J gene TRBJ2-7; 10 nucleotides agree with TRBD2. The CDR3 length is 14 residues. V was pared by 4 bases and J by 4 bases, with 5 bases of the junction left unmatched. In germline, CDR1 is SGHNT, CDR2 YYREEE (reference sequence). CDR3 bases: TGTGCCAGCAGCAGTCCTAGCGGGAGTTACGAGCAGTACTTC. This sequence encodes CASSSPSGSYEQYF.

There are a few counts of this clone. The chain links TRBV28 to TRBJ2-7; D is possibly TRBD1 (5 bases). V was cut by 1 base and J by 0 bases, with 19 bases left in between. CDR3 size: 18 residues. Per the germline V gene, CDR1 is MDHEN and CDR2 is SYDVKM. The CDR3 is CASSLSVGLGASSYEQYF. The CDR3 DNA sequence: TGTGCCAGCAGTTTATCAGTGGGCCTAGGGGCGAGCTCCTACGAGCAGTACTTC.

This rearrangement joins TRBV6-5 to TRBJ2-7; D may be TRBD1 (6 bases). CDR1 and CDR2 (germline): MNHEY, SVGAGI. V lost 5 bases, J lost 2 bases, and 13 bases lay in between. This CDR3 contains 14 residues. CDR3 bases: TGTGCCAGCAGTACCCGAAAGGGGGCCTACGAGCAGTACTTC. Its translation is CASSTRKGAYEQYF.

The chain couples TRBV6-6 to TRBJ2-7; no reliable D call. V shed 0 bases and J shed 1 base, with 13 bases lying between them. This CDR3 spans 16 amino acids. In germline, CDR1 is MNHNY, CDR2 SVGAGI (reference sequence). DNA of the CDR3: TGTGCCAGCAGTTACTCGAATGGCGCGGTATCCTACGAGCAGTACTTC. It yields the protein CASSYSNGAVSYEQYF.

The rearrangement joins TRBV9 to TRBJ2-5, with D perhaps matching TRBD2 (6 bases). Trimming took off 2 bases at V and 5 bases at J, with 16 bases between the two ends. The germline V gene encodes CDR1 SGDLS and CDR2 YYNGEE. CDR3 length: 15 amino acids. This CDR3 reads CASSVWDFLGETQYF. The CDR3 DNA is TGTGCCAGCAGCGTCTGGGACTTTTTGGGGGAGACCCAGTACTTC.

This clone was counted a few times. The V and J genes are TRBV6-4 and TRBJ2-1; tentatively, D is TRBD1 (5 bases). V lost 0 bases, J lost 5 bases, and 5 bases lay in between. CDR3 length: 13 amino acids. Germline V CDR1 and CDR2: MRHNA, SNTAGT. CDR3: CASSDSDNNEQFF. As DNA, the CDR3 is TGTGCCAGCAGTGACTCGGACAACAATGAGCAGTTCTTC.

V and J are TRBV11-1 and TRBJ2-2, with 10 bases matching TRBD1. CDR1 is SGHAT and CDR2 is FQDESV in the germline V gene (reference sequence). The ends lost 5 bases at V and 7 bases at J; junction bases unmatched: 10. This CDR3 is 16 amino acids long. CDR3 residues: CASSDRDRGRGGELFF. The CDR3 nucleotides read TGTGCCAGCAGCGACCGTGACAGGGGGCGCGGCGGGGAGCTGTTTTTT. Drawing the rest from reference TRBV11-1 and TRBJ2-2, the complete variable domain is EAEVAQSPRYKITEKSQAVAFWCDPISGHATLYWYRQILGQGPELLVQFQDESVVDDSQLPKDRFSAERLKGVDSTLKIQPAELGDSAMYLCASSDRDRGRGGELFFGEGSRLTVL.

The genes are TRBV30 and TRBJ2-3; D possibly corresponds to TRBD2 (5 bases). This CDR3 is 12 amino acids long. Germline assignment: CDR1 GTSNPN and CDR2 SVGIG (reference sequence). The V end lost 5 bases, the J end lost 5 bases, and 11 bases lay between the germline ends. The CDR3 DNA reads as TGTGCCTGGCTCACGGCGGGAGATACGCAGTATTTT. Its translation is CAWLTAGDTQYF.

This chain joins TRBV5-1 and TRBJ2-7, with a weak D call TRBD2 (6 bases). V shed 1 base and J shed 2 bases, with 10 bases lying between them. The germline CDR1 and CDR2 sequences are SGHRS and YFSETQ. CDR3 length equals 14 residues. The CDR3 DNA reads TGCGCCAGCAGCTTGCCTAGCGAGACCTACGAGCAGTACTTC. As protein: CASSLPSETYEQYF.

This clone was detected a few times. The rearrangement joins TRBV29-1 to TRBJ1-2, with D maybe TRBD1 (6 bases). Germline assignment: CDR1 SQVTM and CDR2 ANQGSEA. The CDR3 has 11 amino acids. V was cut by 6 bases and J by 7 bases, with 12 bases left in between. The CDR3 protein is CSVDSSGGYTF. CDR3 sequence (DNA): TGCAGCGTGGACAGTTCGGGTGGCTACACCTTC.

This rearrangement joins TRBV24-1 to TRBJ2-2; tentatively, D is TRBD1 (5 bases). The ends were cut back, 4 bases at V and 4 bases at J, with 15 bases in the middle. Germline V CDR1 and CDR2: KGHDR, SFDVKD. The CDR3 consists of 16 residues. CDR3 residues: CATSDPEQGGTGELFF. CDR3 nucleotide sequence: TGTGCCACCAGTGACCCCGAGCAGGGTGGCACCGGGGAGCTGTTTTTT.